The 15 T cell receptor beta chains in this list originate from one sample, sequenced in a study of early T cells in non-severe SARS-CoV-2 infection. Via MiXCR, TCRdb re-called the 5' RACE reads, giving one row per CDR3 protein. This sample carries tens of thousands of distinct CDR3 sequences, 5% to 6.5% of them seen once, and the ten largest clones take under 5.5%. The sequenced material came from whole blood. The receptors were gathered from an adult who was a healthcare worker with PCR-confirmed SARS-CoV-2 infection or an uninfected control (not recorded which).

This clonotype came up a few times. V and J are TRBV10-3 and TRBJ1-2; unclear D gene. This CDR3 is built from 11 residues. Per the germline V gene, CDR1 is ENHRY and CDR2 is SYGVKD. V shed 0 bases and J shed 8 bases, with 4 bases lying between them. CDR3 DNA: TGTGCCATCAGTGAGTCGAACGGCTACACCTTC. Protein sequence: CAISESNGYTF.

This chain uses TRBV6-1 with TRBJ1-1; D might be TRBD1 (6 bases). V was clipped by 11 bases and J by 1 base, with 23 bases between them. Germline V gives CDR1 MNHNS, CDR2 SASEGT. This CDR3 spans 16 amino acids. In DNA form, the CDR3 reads TGTGCCCTTAGTCGCCCGGGGGGCATGTGGAACACTGAAGCTTTCTTT. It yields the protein CALSRPGGMWNTEAFF.

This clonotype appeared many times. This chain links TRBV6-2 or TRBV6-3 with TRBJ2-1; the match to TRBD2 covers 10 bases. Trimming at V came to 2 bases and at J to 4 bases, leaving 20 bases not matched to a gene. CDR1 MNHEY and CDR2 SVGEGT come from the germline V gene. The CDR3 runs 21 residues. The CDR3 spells CASSYPGLRTSGIGRYNEQFF. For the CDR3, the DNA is TGTGCCAGCAGTTACCCAGGGCTTCGAACTAGCGGGATCGGGCGGTACAATGAGCAGTTCTTC.

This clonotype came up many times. The CDR3 DNA reads as TGTGCCAGCAGCTTAGTTTCAGAAACAGATACGCAGTATTTT. Translating gives CASSLVSETDTQYF. The chain recombines TRBV7-6 with TRBJ2-3; D not certain. Trimming stripped 1 base from V and 3 bases from J, with 8 bases between. The CDR3 loop spans 14 amino acids. Looked up from germline, CDR1 is SGHVS and CDR2 is FNYEAQ.

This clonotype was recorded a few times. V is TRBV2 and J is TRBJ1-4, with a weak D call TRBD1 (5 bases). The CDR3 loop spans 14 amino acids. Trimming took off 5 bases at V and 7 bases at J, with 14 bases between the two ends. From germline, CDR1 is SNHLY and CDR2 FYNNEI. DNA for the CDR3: TGTGCCAGCAGTCAACAGGAGGGTAGTGAAAAACTGTTTTTT. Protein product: CASSQQEGSEKLFF.

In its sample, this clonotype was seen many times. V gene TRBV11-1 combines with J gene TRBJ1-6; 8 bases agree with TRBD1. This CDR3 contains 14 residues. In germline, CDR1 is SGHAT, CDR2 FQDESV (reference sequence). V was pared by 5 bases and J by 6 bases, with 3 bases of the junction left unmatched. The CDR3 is CASSPDRVNSPLHF. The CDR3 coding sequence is TGTGCCAGCAGCCCGGACAGGGTTAATTCACCCCTCCACTTT.

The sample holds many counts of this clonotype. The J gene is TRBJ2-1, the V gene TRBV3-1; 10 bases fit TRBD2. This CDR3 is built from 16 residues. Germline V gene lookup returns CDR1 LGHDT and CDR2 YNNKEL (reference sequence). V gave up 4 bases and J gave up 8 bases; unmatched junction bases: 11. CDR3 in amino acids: CASSRMSSGRGDEQFF. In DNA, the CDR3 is TGTGCCAGCAGCCGAATGTCCAGCGGGAGGGGTGATGAGCAGTTCTTC.

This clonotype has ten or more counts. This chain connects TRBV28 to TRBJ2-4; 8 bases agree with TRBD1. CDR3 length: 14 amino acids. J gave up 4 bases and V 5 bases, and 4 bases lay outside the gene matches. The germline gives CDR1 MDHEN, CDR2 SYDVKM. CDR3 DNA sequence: TGTGCCAGCAGTGGGACAGGCGATAAAAACATTCAGTACTTC. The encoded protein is CASSGTGDKNIQYF.

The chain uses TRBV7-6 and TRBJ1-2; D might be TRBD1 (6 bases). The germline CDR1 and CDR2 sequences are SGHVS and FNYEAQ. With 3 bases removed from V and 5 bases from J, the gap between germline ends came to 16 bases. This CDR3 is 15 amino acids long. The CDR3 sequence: CASSLGATESYGYTF. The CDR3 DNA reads TGTGCCAGCAGCTTGGGGGCGACAGAGAGTTATGGCTACACCTTC.

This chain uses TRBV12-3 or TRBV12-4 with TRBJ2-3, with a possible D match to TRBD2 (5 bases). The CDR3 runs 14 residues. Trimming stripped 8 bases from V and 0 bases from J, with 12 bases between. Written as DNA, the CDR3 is TGTGCCAGCTTGAAGGACTCTAGCACAGATACGCAGTATTTT. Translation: CASLKDSSTDTQYF.

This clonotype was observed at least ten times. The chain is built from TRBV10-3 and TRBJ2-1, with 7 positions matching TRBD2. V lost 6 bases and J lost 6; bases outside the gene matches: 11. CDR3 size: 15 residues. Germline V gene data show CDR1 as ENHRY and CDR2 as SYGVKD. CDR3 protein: CAISTSAGEVNEQFF. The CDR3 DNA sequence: TGTGCCATCAGCACTTCGGCGGGAGAGGTCAATGAGCAGTTCTTC.

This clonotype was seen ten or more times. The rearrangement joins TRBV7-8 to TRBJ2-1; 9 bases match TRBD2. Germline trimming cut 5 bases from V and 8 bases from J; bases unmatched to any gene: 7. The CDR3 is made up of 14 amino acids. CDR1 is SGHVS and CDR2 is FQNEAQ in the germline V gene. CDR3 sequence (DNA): TGTGCCAGCAGCCTAGGGACTAGCCGCGATGAGCAGTTCTTC. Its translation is CASSLGTSRDEQFF.

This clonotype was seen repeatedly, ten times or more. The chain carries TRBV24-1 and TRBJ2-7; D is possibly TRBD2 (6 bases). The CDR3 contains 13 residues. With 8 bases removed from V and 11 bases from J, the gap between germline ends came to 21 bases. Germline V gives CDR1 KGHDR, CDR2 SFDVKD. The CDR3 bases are TGTGCCACCACTAGGGACTCCCTCTCCAAGAAGTACTTC. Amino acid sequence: CATTRDSLSKKYF.

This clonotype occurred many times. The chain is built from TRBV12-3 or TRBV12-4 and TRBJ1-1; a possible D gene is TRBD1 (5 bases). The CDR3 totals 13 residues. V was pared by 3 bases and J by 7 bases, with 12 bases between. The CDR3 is CASSFGAFDEAFF. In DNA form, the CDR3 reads TGTGCCAGCAGTTTCGGGGCGTTCGATGAAGCTTTCTTT.

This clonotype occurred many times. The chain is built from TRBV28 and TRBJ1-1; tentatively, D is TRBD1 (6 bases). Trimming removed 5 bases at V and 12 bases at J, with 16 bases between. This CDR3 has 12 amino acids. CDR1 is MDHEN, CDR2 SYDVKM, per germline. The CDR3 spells CASSLQGSGTFF. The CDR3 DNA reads TGTGCCAGCAGTCTGCAGGGGTCGGGGACTTTCTTT.